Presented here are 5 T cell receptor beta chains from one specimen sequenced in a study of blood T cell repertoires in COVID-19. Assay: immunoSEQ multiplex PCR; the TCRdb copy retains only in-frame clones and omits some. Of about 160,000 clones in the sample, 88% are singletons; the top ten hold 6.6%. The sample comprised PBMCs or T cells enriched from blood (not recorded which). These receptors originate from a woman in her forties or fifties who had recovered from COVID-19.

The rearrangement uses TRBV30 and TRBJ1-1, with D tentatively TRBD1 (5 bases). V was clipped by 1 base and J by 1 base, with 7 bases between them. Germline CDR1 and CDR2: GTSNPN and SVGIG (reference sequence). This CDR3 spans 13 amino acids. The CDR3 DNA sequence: TGTGCCTGGAGTGGACAGAGGAACACTGAAGCTTTCTTT. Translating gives CAWSGQRNTEAFF.

The CDR3 nucleotides read TGTGCCAGTGAACCGGGACAGCGCTATGGCTACACCTTC. It yields the protein CASEPGQRYGYTF. This sequence joins TRBV19 and TRBJ1-2, with TRBD1 matching 7 bases. There are 13 residues in the CDR3. V trimming: 8 bases; J trimming: 4 bases; junction bases outside the gene matches: 7. From germline, CDR1 is LNHDA and CDR2 SQIVND (reference sequence).

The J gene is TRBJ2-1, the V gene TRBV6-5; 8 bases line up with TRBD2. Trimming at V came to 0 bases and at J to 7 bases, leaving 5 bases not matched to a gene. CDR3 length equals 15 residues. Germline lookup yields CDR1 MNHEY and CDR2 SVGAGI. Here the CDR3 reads CASSYSAGGSNEQFF. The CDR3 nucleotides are TGTGCCAGCAGTTACTCGGCGGGGGGCTCGAATGAGCAGTTCTTC.

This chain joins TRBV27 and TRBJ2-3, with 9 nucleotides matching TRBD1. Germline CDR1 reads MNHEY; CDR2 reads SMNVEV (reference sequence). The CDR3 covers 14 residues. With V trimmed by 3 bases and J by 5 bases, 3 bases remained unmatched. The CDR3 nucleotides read TGTGCCAGCAGTTTCTCGGGACAGGGAGATACGCAGTATTTT. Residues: CASSFSGQGDTQYF.

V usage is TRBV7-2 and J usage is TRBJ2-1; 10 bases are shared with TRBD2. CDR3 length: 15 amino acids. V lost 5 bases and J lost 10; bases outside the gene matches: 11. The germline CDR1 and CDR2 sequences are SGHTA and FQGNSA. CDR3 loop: CASSVSGGLAREQFF. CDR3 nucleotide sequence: TGTGCCAGCAGCGTTAGCGGGGGGCTCGCGAGGGAGCAGTTCTTC.